This TCR beta chain was sequenced for a study of T cell responses to AZD1222 COVID-19 vaccine (dated by TCRdb to the early 2020s). About the investigation overall: AZD1222 recipients whose second dose came at about 4 weeks and those whose second dose came at about 12 weeks were combined into one group, since spike-specific TCR depth and breadth did not differ between the two schedules. A total of 230 to 250 trial participants underwent TCR sequencing, of whom some 210 received two doses of AZD1222 and some 26 received two doses of the MenACWY control vaccine. Trial participants were enrolled by age into 18-55, 56-69 and 70-plus year subgroups, with 148, 28 and 57 TCR-sequenced participants respectively. Findings and caveats that apply to the study as a whole: In the small 56-69-year group, the increase in depth fell short of significance, most likely because of low power. Epitopes outside the regions mutated in the B.1.351 and B.1.1.7 variants were reportedly recognized by nearly half of the unique spike-specific TCRs. Vaccine-associated CD4 TCRs spanned the whole spike protein, with dominant responses in regions 160-218 and 743-854. After two AZD1222 doses, both the breadth and the depth of spike-specific TCRs were significantly higher than at day 0 and than in MenACWY recipients. Conclusions about previously exposed vaccinees are limited, since just six AZD1222 recipients were seropositive for SARS-CoV-2 at baseline. Participants were mostly white British and included more females than males, and it was suggested by the authors that clonal diversity may have been underestimated. Because no day 14 peak-response samples were available, the repertoires could be characterized only after the peak T cell response.

In the germline V gene, CDR1 corresponds to MDHEN and CDR2 to SYDVKM. At the junction V is shortened by 6 bases and J by 8 bases, with 12 bases in between. The CDR3, from cysteine to phenylalanine, totals 12 residues. Of the read, only the CDR3 DNA is kept; its 36 bases are in frame from base 1. The time point label for this specimen denotes: baseline before first vaccination. The vaccinee samples were drawn from two UK trials, COV001 and COV002, one of which was a single-blind randomized controlled phase 2/3 trial testing AZD1222 (ChAdOx1 nCoV-19) in healthy adults. For TCRbeta chain sequencing, PBMC samples were collected from trial participants at day 0 and at day 28 after the second dose. The CDR3 regions of human TCRbeta chains were analyzed by immunosequencing. The original methods were these. TCRs in the repertoires were matched against a reference library of SARS-CoV-2-specific TCRs that had been generated with the MIRA antigen-specificity platform. Breadth meant the fraction of unique TCRs that were SARS-CoV-2-associated, whereas depth meant the fraction of total T cells that were SARS-CoV-2-associated. Using the MIRA data, each spike-specific TCR was mapped to the spike region that the TCR reacts to and placed in a CD4 or CD8 class. Log10-transformed breadth and depth values were compared by one-way ANOVA with Sidak's multiple comparisons tests. TCRdb re-hosts the immuneACCESS table, in-frame sequences only. Its copies lack some clones; in the studies checked, an unresolved V gene accounts for under half of them, and the cause for the rest is not known. The DNA was the basis for D and trimming; V, J and clone size are from that table. This sample comprises roughly 120,000 clones, about 85% of them detected only once. The top ten constitute about 6% of the sample.

This clone was seen a handful of times. Its antigen specificity is not known. The sample holds no much larger clone one base away, and base qualities are not on file. The receptor was derived from an adult in good health. The source was peripheral blood, collected on day 0 of AZD1222 vaccination. The sequence is built from TRBV28 and TRBJ2-3; a tentative D call is TRBD2 (5 bases match). The CDR3 corresponds to CASRELGGTQYF. Here is the DNA: TGTGCCAGCAGGGAGCTAGGAGGTACGCAGTATTTT.